This T cell receptor beta chain derives from a study of blood T cell repertoires in COVID-19. Study context: COVID-19 samples, acute and convalescent, were from the United States, Italy and Spain.

Original analysis: By means of reference gene primer amplification, nucleated cell counts were estimated. Profiled with immunoSEQ multiplex PCR; TCRdb holds only in-frame clones, not every one. The DNA gave D and trimming, while V, J and clone size come from that table. The data hold hundreds of thousands of clones, with approximately 90% observed a single time. The CDR3 length is 13 residues. Germline V gene data show CDR1 as LGHNA and CDR2 as YSLEER. Trimming stripped 1 base from V and 4 bases from J, with 6 bases between. The gene calls are TRBV4-3 and TRBJ2-3; D is unresolved. Material for sequencing was peripheral blood. The sequence was obtained from a woman under 30 who had recovered from COVID-19. CDR3 region: CASSQGLADTQYF. The CDR3 nucleotides are TGCGCCAGCAGCCAAGGTCTTGCAGATACGCAGTATTTT.